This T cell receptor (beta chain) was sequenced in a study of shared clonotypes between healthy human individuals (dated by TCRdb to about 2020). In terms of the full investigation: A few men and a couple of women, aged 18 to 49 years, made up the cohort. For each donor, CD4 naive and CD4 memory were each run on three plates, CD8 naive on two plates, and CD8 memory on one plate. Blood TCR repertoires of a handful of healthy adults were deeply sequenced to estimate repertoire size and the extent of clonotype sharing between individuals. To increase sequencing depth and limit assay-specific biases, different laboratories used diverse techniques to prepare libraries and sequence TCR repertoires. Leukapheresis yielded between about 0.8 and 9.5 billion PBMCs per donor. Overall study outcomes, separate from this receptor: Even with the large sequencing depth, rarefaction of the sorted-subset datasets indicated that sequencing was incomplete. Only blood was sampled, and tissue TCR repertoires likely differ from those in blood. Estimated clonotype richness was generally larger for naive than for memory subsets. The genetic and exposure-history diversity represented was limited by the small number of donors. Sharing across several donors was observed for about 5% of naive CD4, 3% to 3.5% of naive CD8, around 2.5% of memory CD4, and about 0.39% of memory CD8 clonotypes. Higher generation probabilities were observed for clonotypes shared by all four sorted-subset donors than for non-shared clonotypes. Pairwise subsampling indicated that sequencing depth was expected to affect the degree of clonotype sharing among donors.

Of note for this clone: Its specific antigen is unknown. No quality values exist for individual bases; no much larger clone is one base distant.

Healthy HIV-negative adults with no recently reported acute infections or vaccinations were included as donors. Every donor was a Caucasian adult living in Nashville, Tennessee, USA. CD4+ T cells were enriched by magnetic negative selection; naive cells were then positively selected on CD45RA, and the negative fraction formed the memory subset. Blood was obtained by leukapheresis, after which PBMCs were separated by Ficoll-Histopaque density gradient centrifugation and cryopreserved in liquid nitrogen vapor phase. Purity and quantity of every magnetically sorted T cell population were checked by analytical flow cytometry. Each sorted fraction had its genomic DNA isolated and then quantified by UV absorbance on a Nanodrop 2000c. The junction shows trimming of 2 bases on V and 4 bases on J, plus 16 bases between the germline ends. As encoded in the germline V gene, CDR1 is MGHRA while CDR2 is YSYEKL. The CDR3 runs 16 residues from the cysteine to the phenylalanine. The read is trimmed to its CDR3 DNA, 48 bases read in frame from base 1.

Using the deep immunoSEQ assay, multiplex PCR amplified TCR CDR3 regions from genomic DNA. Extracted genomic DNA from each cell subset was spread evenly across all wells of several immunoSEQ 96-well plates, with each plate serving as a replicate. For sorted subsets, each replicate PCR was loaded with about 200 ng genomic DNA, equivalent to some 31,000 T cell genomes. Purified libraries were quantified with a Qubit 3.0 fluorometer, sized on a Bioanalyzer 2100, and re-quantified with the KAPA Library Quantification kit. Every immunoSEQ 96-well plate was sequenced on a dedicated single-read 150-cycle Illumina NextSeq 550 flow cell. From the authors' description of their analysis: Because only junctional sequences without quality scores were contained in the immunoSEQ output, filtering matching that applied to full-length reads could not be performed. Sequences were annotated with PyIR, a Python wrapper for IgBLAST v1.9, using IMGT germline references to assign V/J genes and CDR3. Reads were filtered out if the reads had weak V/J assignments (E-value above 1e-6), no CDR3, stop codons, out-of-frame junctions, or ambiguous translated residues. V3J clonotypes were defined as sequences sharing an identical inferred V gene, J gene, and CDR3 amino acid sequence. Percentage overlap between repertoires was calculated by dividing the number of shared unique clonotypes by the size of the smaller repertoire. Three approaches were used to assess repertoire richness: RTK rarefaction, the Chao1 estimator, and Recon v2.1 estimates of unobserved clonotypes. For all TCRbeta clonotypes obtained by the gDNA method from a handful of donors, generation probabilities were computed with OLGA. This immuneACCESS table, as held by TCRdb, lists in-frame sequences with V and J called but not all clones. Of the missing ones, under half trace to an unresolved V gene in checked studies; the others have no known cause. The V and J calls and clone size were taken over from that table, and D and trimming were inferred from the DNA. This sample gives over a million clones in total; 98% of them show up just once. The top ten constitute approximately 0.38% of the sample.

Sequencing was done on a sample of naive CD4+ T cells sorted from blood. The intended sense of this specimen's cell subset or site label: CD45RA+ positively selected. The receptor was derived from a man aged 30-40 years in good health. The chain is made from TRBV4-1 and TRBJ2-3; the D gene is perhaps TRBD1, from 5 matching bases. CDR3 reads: CASSQNDRGSPDTQYF. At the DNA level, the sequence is TGCGCCAGCAGCCAAAATGACAGAGGATCCCCAGATACGCAGTATTTT.